This T cell receptor (beta chain) originates from a study of B cell selection in AIRE deficiency. Conventional CD4 T cells were sorted as CD4+CD127+ cells. CDR3 length: 14 residues. Between the trimmed V and J ends, which lost 4 bases and 1 base, there was a span of 11 bases. Germline loops: CDR1 SGHTA, CDR2 FQGNSA. The protocol was immunoSEQ multiplex PCR, while the TCRdb copy is restricted to in-frame clones and leaves out a portion. The table records about 23,000 clones, 95% to 98% of them present only once. This TCR came from a human donor with AIRE deficiency. Sequencing was done on a sample of conventional CD4+ T cells sorted from PBMCs. The V call is TRBV7-2, the J call TRBJ2-7; D possibly corresponds to TRBD1 (5 bases). Here the CDR3 reads CASSSSRDSYEQYF. Here the CDR3 DNA reads TGTGCCAGCAGCTCCAGCAGGGATTCCTACGAGCAGTACTTC.